The rows below give T cell receptor beta chains drawn from one sample of a study of blood T cells in healthy people across ages. MiXCR, applied by TCRdb to the 5' RACE reads, yields one record per CDR3 protein. The sample carries 1.5 million to 2 million distinct CDR3 sequences, about 50% recorded once. The sequencing input was blood. The receptors stem from a middle-aged woman in good health. Each CDR3 is given without its conserved first and last residue.

TRBJ2-5 | TRBV11-2 | ASSATSGGNQETQY
TRBJ2-1 | TRBV11-3 | ASKAGGSNEQF
TRBJ2-1 | TRBV2 | ASLGLAGGPGLGEQF
TRBJ2-2 | TRBV4-2 | ASSQPGTGTGELF
TRBJ1-4 | TRBV6-5 | ASSYLTGLDEKLF
TRBJ2-7 | TRBV28 | ASSETGGVYEQY
TRBJ2-5 | TRBV4-1 | ASSQGLVPQSETQY
TRBJ1-6 | TRBV6-5 | ASSYSISAGNSPLH
. | TRBV25-1 | ASSEYGSRQNIQY
TRBJ2-3 | TRBV28 | ASSPRTSGVLTDTQY
TRBJ1-6 | TRBV5-6 | ASSFGQGVSLLH
TRBJ2-3 | TRBV29-1 | SVDVSGNTDTQY
TRBJ2-7 | TRBV4-3 | ASSQTGDGTGGSYEQY
TRBJ2-6 | TRBV4-2 | ASSQGTSGANVQT
TRBJ2-5 | TRBV7-2 | ASSPTRKETQY